The 4 T cell receptor beta chains listed next were all sequenced from one sample in a study of blood T cell repertoires in COVID-19. The table came from immunoSEQ multiplex PCR; TCRdb's copy has only in-frame clones and leaves some out. The sample has over 250,000 clones, roughly 91% seen once. Sequences were obtained from PBMCs or T cells enriched from blood (not recorded which). These receptors originate from a woman aged 55-69 years who had recovered from COVID-19.

The CDR3: CATQGVGQPQHF. Written as DNA, the CDR3 is TGTGCCACCCAGGGTGTGGGTCAGCCCCAGCATTTT. This chain joins TRBV27 and TRBJ1-5; a possible D gene is TRBD1 (5 bases). V lost 10 bases and J 6 bases, leaving 13 bases between the germline ends. The CDR3 loop spans 12 amino acids. Looked up from germline, CDR1 is MNHEY and CDR2 is SMNVEV (reference sequence).

The chain joins TRBV6-5 to TRBJ1-6; D possibly corresponds to TRBD1 (5 bases). The CDR3 has 14 residues. V gave up 3 bases and J gave up 8 bases, with 11 bases separating them. Germline V gene sequence: CDR1 MNHEY, CDR2 SVGAGI. The CDR3, as DNA: TGTGCCAGCAGTTATTGGGGCCGGGATTCACCCCTCCACTTT. Amino acid sequence: CASSYWGRDSPLHF.

This chain connects TRBV19 to TRBJ2-1; 10 bases agree with TRBD2. The germline V gene has CDR1 LNHDA and CDR2 SQIVND (reference sequence). The CDR3 runs 15 residues. V lost 1 base and J lost 10; bases outside the gene matches: 7. The CDR3: CASSIGGLAGDEQFF. For the CDR3, the DNA is TGTGCCAGTAGTATAGGGGGGCTAGCGGGAGACGAGCAGTTCTTC.

The rearrangement uses TRBV28 and TRBJ1-1; D ambiguous. From germline, CDR1 is MDHEN and CDR2 SYDVKM. V lost 2 bases, J lost 5 bases, and 12 bases lay in between. CDR3 length equals 14 residues. CDR3 loop: CASSLDLSFTEAFF. CDR3 nucleotide sequence: TGTGCCAGCAGTTTAGACTTGAGTTTTACTGAAGCTTTCTTT.